This is a list of T cell receptor beta chains from one sample in a study of T cell responses to AZD1222 COVID-19 vaccine. Assay: immunoSEQ multiplex PCR; the TCRdb copy retains only in-frame clones and omits some. The sample consists of 96,000 or so clones, 75% to 90% of them appearing once. The sequencing used peripheral blood, collected on day 0 of AZD1222 vaccination. These receptors all stem from an adult in good health. The CDR3 runs from the conserved cysteine through the conserved F or W. The D gene is left open where the match is weak. A row's size may be missing; if present it is once, few, many or a size class.

v_call: TRBV9; clone_size: NA; d_call: NA; j_call: TRBJ2-2; cdr3_nt: TGTGCCAGCAGCGCGGACAGTCCCGCCGGGGAGCTGTTTTTT; cdr3_aa: CASSADSPAGELFF
v_call: TRBV21-1; clone_size: NA; d_call: NA; j_call: TRBJ2-1; cdr3_nt: TGTGCCAGCAGCAAAGAACGGCTCAGCTCCTACAATGAGCAGTTCTTC; cdr3_aa: CASSKERLSSYNEQFF
v_call: TRBV5-1; clone_size: NA; d_call: TRBD1; j_call: TRBJ1-6; cdr3_nt: TGCGCCAGCAGCCCTCTTAGGCCACCAGGGGACAGCTCCTATAATTCACCCCTCCACTTT; cdr3_aa: CASSPLRPPGDSSYNSPLHF
v_call: TRBV28; clone_size: NA; d_call: NA; j_call: TRBJ1-2; cdr3_nt: TGTGCCAGCAGCCCCGGGGGGAGTAACTATGGCTACACCTTC; cdr3_aa: CASSPGGSNYGYTF
v_call: TRBV7-6; clone_size: NA; d_call: TRBD1; j_call: TRBJ1-6; cdr3_nt: TGTGCCAGCAGCCCTAGACAGGGGGACTCCTATAATTCACCCCTCCACTTT; cdr3_aa: CASSPRQGDSYNSPLHF
v_call: TRBV30; clone_size: NA; d_call: NA; j_call: TRBJ1-5; cdr3_nt: TGTGCCTGGGCGACAGTCCTAAGCAATCAGCCCCAGCATTTT; cdr3_aa: CAWATVLSNQPQHF
v_call: TRBV23-1; clone_size: NA; d_call: TRBD2; j_call: TRBJ2-3; cdr3_nt: TGCGCCAGCAGTCAATCCTGGACACCCCGAACCGGGACTATGAACACAGATACGCAGTATTTT; cdr3_aa: CASSQSWTPRTGTMNTDTQYF
v_call: TRBV19; clone_size: NA; d_call: TRBD1; j_call: TRBJ2-7; cdr3_nt: TGTGCCAGTAGTATCGGGACAGGTTTTTTCCAGTACTTC; cdr3_aa: CASSIGTGFFQYF
v_call: TRBV9; clone_size: once; d_call: NA; j_call: TRBJ2-3; cdr3_nt: TGTGCCAGCAGCGTAGGAGGGGGAAGCACAGATACGCAGTATTTT; cdr3_aa: CASSVGGGSTDTQYF
v_call: TRBV19; clone_size: NA; d_call: TRBD2; j_call: TRBJ2-7; cdr3_nt: TGTGCCAGTAACTCGGGACTAGCGGGAGTAGGGGAGCAGTACTTC; cdr3_aa: CASNSGLAGVGEQYF
v_call: TRBV19; clone_size: once; d_call: TRBD1; j_call: TRBJ2-6; cdr3_nt: TGTGCCTGTCACGGGACAGAGTCTGGGGCCAACGTCCTGACTTTC; cdr3_aa: CACHGTESGANVLTF
v_call: TRBV11-2; clone_size: NA; d_call: NA; j_call: TRBJ2-1; cdr3_nt: TGTGCCAGCAGCTTAGATAGGAGCTCCTACAATGAGCAGTTCTTC; cdr3_aa: CASSLDRSSYNEQFF
v_call: TRBV2; clone_size: NA; d_call: NA; j_call: TRBJ2-1; cdr3_nt: TGTGCCAGCAGGCGCAATGGTGAGCAGTTCTTC; cdr3_aa: CASRRNGEQFF
v_call: TRBV7-2; clone_size: once; d_call: TRBD2; j_call: TRBJ2-2; cdr3_nt: TGTGCCAGCAGACCCGGTGGTAGCGGGAGGACCGGGGAGCTGTTTTTT; cdr3_aa: CASRPGGSGRTGELFF
v_call: TRBV7-2; clone_size: few; d_call: TRBD2; j_call: TRBJ2-7; cdr3_nt: TGTGCCAGCAGCAAAGTAGCGGGAGGGTACGAGCAGTACTTC; cdr3_aa: CASSKVAGGYEQYF